The text below deals with one T cell receptor (beta chain). V was cut by 11 bases and J by 7 bases, with 20 bases left in between. This CDR3 comprises 13 residues. Germline values: CDR1 SNHLY, CDR2 FYNNEI. These data come from a study of CD8 T cells in Susac syndrome. Reverse transcription of 0.5 to 1 ug RNA used random hexamers. The CDR3 of TCR beta was amplified by immunoSEQ multiplex PCR across 54 Vbeta and 13 Jbeta. Using its own MiXCR run on the immunoSEQ multiplex PCR reads, TCRdb lists one record per CDR3 protein. The data hold about 280,000 distinct CDR3 sequences, with about 88% observed a single time.

The chain combines TRBV2 with TRBJ1-2; D is ambiguous. Material: CD8+ T cells from PBMCs. The TCR originated in a human donor with multiple sclerosis. The CDR3 region is CAYSSRREGGYTF. In DNA, the CDR3 is TGTGCCTACAGTTCCCGCCGGGAGGGTGGCTACACCTTC.